The 29 T cell receptor beta chains presented below share a single source sample, sequenced in a study of PD-1 blockade in classical Hodgkin lymphoma. The table came from immunoSEQ multiplex PCR; TCRdb's copy has only in-frame clones and leaves some out. The sample consists of roughly 86,000 clones, 83% of them appearing once. Sample time point: cycle 4 day 1 (C4D1), after around six weeks of nivolumab. Following autologous stem cell transplantation, relapse occurred in every patient, and exposure to brentuximab vedotin varied. This specimen was peripheral blood mononuclear cells (PBMCs), taken before the fourth cycle of nivolumab. Source of these receptors: a human donor with classical Hodgkin lymphoma.

This clone has only one observation. The chain recombines TRBV5-1 with TRBJ1-1, with a tentative D call TRBD1 (6 bases). The CDR3 extends over 16 amino acids. V lost 5 bases and J 0 bases, leaving 17 bases between the germline ends. CDR1 is SGHRS and CDR2 is YFSETQ in the germline V gene. The CDR3 reads CASSRFMGAVNTEAFF. The CDR3, as DNA: TGCGCCAGCAGTCGGTTCATGGGGGCGGTGAACACTGAAGCTTTCTTT. The full variable domain, with the rest looked up from reference TRBV5-1 and TRBJ1-1, is KAGVTQTPRYLIKTRGQQVTLSCSPISGHRSVSWYQQTPGQGLQFLFEYFSETQRNKGNFPGRFSGRQFSNSRSEMNVSTLELGDSALYLCASSRFMGAVNTEAFFGQGTRLTVV.

This chain links TRBV10-3 with TRBJ2-7, with a possible D match to TRBD2 (5 bases). Trimming shortened V by 3 bases and J by 0 bases, and 12 bases separated the two germline ends. The CDR3 spans 15 residues. CDR1 is ENHRY and CDR2 is SYGVKD in the germline V gene. Here the CDR3 reads CAISDGLLSSYEQYF. DNA of the CDR3: TGTGCCATCAGTGACGGACTCCTATCCTCCTACGAGCAGTACTTC.

This chain uses TRBV11-2 with TRBJ2-2, with 10 bases matching TRBD1. Trimming took 6 bases from V and 7 from J; bases not matched to a gene: 8. Germline loops: CDR1 SGHAT, CDR2 FQNNGV. There are 15 residues in the CDR3. CDR3 region: CASRRGTGDYGELFF. DNA of the CDR3: TGTGCCAGCAGGAGGGGGACAGGGGATTACGGGGAGCTGTTTTTT.

This chain links TRBV27 with TRBJ2-1; 11 nucleotides agree with TRBD2. This CDR3 comprises 17 residues. The V segment lost 0 bases and the J segment 6 bases; nucleotides outside the gene matches: 7. Germline values: CDR1 MNHEY, CDR2 SMNVEV (reference sequence). The CDR3 bases are TGTGCCAGCAGTTTATCACCACTAGCGGGAGCCCCCAATGAGCAGTTCTTC. This codes for CASSLSPLAGAPNEQFF.

Comment on this clone: Other DNA variants within this sample encode the same CDR3. The genes are TRBV7-2 and TRBJ2-7, with D uncertain. The CDR3 is 12 residues long. V lost 1 base and J 3 bases, leaving 4 bases between the germline ends. The germline V gene has CDR1 SGHTA and CDR2 FQGNSA. Written as DNA, the CDR3 is TGTGCCAGCAGCTTAGTTGGCTACGAGCAGTACTTC. This codes for CASSLVGYEQYF.

V and J are TRBV5-6 and TRBJ2-5; TRBD1 aligns across 8 bases. Germline CDR1 reads SGHDT; CDR2 reads YYEEEE. The trim removed 2 bases at V and 5 bases at J, leaving 5 bases unmatched. The CDR3 is made up of 14 amino acids. The CDR3 coding sequence is TGTGCCAGCAGCTTCACCGGGACAGGCGAGACCCAGTACTTC. Its protein is CASSFTGTGETQYF.

This clone was seen more than once but under ten times. The chain combines TRBV28 with TRBJ2-1; D not resolved. CDR3 size: 12 residues. Germline V gives CDR1 MDHEN, CDR2 SYDVKM. V lost 6 bases, J lost 6 bases, and 9 bases lay in between. The CDR3 coding sequence is TGTGCCAGCAGGTTACCGGGCAATGAGCAGTTCTTC. It encodes CASRLPGNEQFF.

This clone was observed a single time. V usage is TRBV9 and J usage is TRBJ1-3; maybe TRBD1 (6 bases). Germline CDR1 SGDLS, CDR2 YYNGEE. This CDR3 is built from 16 residues. The V end was cut by 0 bases, the J end by 3 bases, with 13 bases between. The CDR3 coding sequence is TGTGCCAGCAGCGTAGGTCGGGGGCGGTATGGAAACACCATATATTTT. Its protein product is CASSVGRGRYGNTIYF.

The rearrangement links TRBV5-1 to TRBJ2-5; 9 bases match TRBD2. This CDR3 is 15 amino acids long. V gave up 2 bases and J gave up 2 bases; unmatched junction bases: 4. Germline V gene data show CDR1 as SGHRS and CDR2 as YFSETQ. Here the CDR3 DNA reads TGCGCCAGCAGCTTAGCGGGAGGCCGACAAGAGACCCAGTACTTC. Encoded protein: CASSLAGGRQETQYF.

V is TRBV15 and J is TRBJ2-5; unclear D gene. Trimming pared 0 bases from V and 1 base from J, leaving 6 bases between. The length of the CDR3 is 14 residues. The germline V gene encodes CDR1 LNHNV and CDR2 YYDKDF (reference sequence). CDR3 residues: CATSRDLVQETQYF. In DNA, the CDR3 is TGTGCCACCAGCAGAGATCTAGTCCAAGAGACCCAGTACTTC.

V gene TRBV6-4 combines with J gene TRBJ2-1; D may be TRBD1 or TRBD2 (6 bases each). V lost 2 bases and J lost 7, with 18 bases in between. From germline, CDR1 is MRHNA and CDR2 SNTAGT. The CDR3 spans 16 residues. The chain's CDR3 is CASSDRVGGGVNEQFF. CDR3 nucleotides: TGTGCCAGCAGTGACAGGGTGGGGGGCGGAGTAAATGAGCAGTTCTTC.

The chain joins TRBV27 to TRBJ1-5, with D maybe TRBD1 (5 bases). There are 12 residues in the CDR3. The ends were cut back, 8 bases at V and 6 bases at J, with 11 bases in the middle. Germline-derived CDR1 and CDR2 are MNHEY and SMNVEV (reference sequence). The CDR3 loop is CASGSGAQPQHF. The CDR3 region has the DNA TGTGCCAGCGGGAGTGGGGCTCAGCCCCAGCATTTT.

The chain carries TRBV20-1 and TRBJ2-5; D not certain. This CDR3 has 11 residues. Germline CDR1 is DFQATT and CDR2 is SNEGSKA (reference sequence). Trimming cost V 0 bases and J 5 bases, with 4 bases left between them. The CDR3 DNA follows: TGCAGTGCTAGAGATACGGAGACCCAGTACTTC. Its protein product is CSARDTETQYF.

The chain links TRBV5-6 to TRBJ2-4; possibly TRBD1 or TRBD2 for D (6 bases each). Germline-derived CDR1 and CDR2 are SGHDT and YYEEEE. The V end lost 0 bases, the J end lost 8 bases, and 24 bases lay between the germline ends. This CDR3 comprises 18 residues. CDR3 residues: CASSLVGQGRTEGYIQYF. In nucleotides, the CDR3 is TGTGCCAGCAGCTTGGTTGGGCAGGGGAGAACGGAGGGATACATTCAGTACTTC.

This clone appeared once. The chain joins TRBV4-2 to TRBJ2-2; tentative D call: TRBD2 (5 bases). The CDR3 spans 15 residues. V lost 1 base, J lost 5 bases, and 11 bases lay in between. Germline lookup yields CDR1 LGHNA and CDR2 YNFKEQ. As DNA, the CDR3 is TGTGCCAGCAGCCAAGCGCCCCCGGGAACCGGGGAGCTGTTTTTT. The encoded protein is CASSQAPPGTGELFF.

This chain links TRBV2 with TRBJ2-4; 15 bases match TRBD2. This CDR3 has 15 residues. Germline V gene lookup returns CDR1 SNHLY and CDR2 FYNNEI. V lost 1 base and J lost 10; bases outside the gene matches: 2. CDR3 protein: CASSEGGTSGRIQYF. For the CDR3, the DNA is TGTGCCAGCAGTGAAGGAGGGACTAGCGGGAGGATTCAGTACTTC.

The V gene is TRBV7-9, the J gene TRBJ2-5; tentative D call: TRBD2 (6 bases). The germline V gene encodes CDR1 SEHNR and CDR2 FQNEAQ (reference sequence). Trimming pared 2 bases from V and 3 bases from J, leaving 10 bases between. CDR3 length: 14 residues. In DNA, the CDR3 is TGTGCCAGCAGCTTAAGGTCGGGGGAAGAGACCCAGTACTTC. It encodes CASSLRSGEETQYF.

V and J are TRBV5-5 and TRBJ2-7, with D tentatively TRBD1 (6 bases). Germline CDR1 is SGHKS and CDR2 is YYEKEE (reference sequence). The CDR3 runs to 13 residues. V was clipped by 5 bases and J by 7 bases, with 16 bases between them. The CDR3 region is CASRIIRGGEQYF. CDR3 nucleotide sequence: TGTGCCAGCAGGATAATCAGGGGTGGGGAGCAGTACTTC.

This sequence joins TRBV10-2 and TRBJ2-1; D gene uncertain. There are 11 residues in the CDR3. Germline V CDR1 and CDR2: WSHSY, SAAADI. The ends were cut back, 6 bases at V and 7 bases at J, with 7 bases in the middle. This CDR3 is CASSVRNEQFF. The CDR3 DNA reads as TGCGCCAGCAGCGTACGGAATGAGCAGTTCTTC.

This sequence joins TRBV1 and TRBJ2-3; the table assigns TRBD2, which was not confirmed against the DNA. TRBV1 is a pseudogene locus. This CDR3 has 18 residues. The CDR3 DNA follows: TGCACCAGCAGCCAAGACTATACTAGCGGGAAGACCACAGATACGCAGTATTTT. It yields the protein CTSSQDYTSGKTTDTQYF.

The chain carries TRBV27 and TRBJ2-3; a weak D match, TRBD2 (6 bases). Trimming left V 3 bases short and J 1 base short, with 14 bases between. Germline V gene lookup returns CDR1 MNHEY and CDR2 SMNVEV (reference sequence). This CDR3 comprises 16 residues. CDR3 sequence reads: CASSLLPGGGTDTQYF. The CDR3 DNA follows: TGTGCCAGCAGTTTGTTGCCGGGCGGGGGCACAGATACGCAGTATTTT.

The CDR3 coding sequence is TGTGCCAGCAGTGATCTGGGCAGCGGGAATGAAAAACTGTTTTTT. Amino acids: CASSDLGSGNEKLFF. The chain links TRBV2 to TRBJ1-4; D is uncertain. Germline lookup yields CDR1 SNHLY and CDR2 FYNNEI. The germline V and J ends were trimmed by 3 bases and 5 bases, with 13 bases remaining between them. CDR3 length: 15 amino acids.

V gene TRBV10-3 combines with J gene TRBJ1-2, with D uncertain. With 0 bases removed from V and 7 bases from J, the gap between germline ends came to 12 bases. Germline CDR1 is ENHRY and CDR2 is SYGVKD. This CDR3 comprises 14 residues. The DNA for the CDR3 is TGTGCCATCAGTGAGTCAGGTCCGCCTTTTGGCTACACCTTC. It encodes CAISESGPPFGYTF.

This chain uses TRBV7-9 with TRBJ2-2; D ambiguous. V lost 3 bases and J lost 1, with 15 bases in between. The CDR3 sequence is 17 residues long. Per the germline V gene, CDR1 is SEHNR and CDR2 is FQNEAQ (reference sequence). For the CDR3, the DNA is TGTGCCAGCAGCTTCGCGCGCGGACGGAGGAACACCGGGGAGCTGTTTTTT. Translating it yields CASSFARGRRNTGELFF.

The rearrangement uses TRBV5-1 and TRBJ1-4; 8 bases map to TRBD1. The V and J ends lost 4 bases and 5 bases, in that order; junction bases with no gene match: 4. CDR3 length: 14 amino acids. CDR1 and CDR2 from the germline V gene are SGHRS and YFSETQ. The CDR3 region is CASSLTGDNEKLFF. CDR3 DNA: TGCGCCAGCAGCCTGACAGGGGACAATGAAAAACTGTTTTTT.

CDR3 amino acids: CASSQDAANYGYTF. The CDR3 bases are TGTGCCAGCTCACAGGACGCAGCTAACTATGGCTACACCTTC. V is TRBV18 and J is TRBJ1-2; D unresolved. This CDR3 has 14 amino acids. Per the germline V gene, CDR1 is KGHSH and CDR2 is LQKENI. V dropped 4 bases and J dropped 0 bases, with 9 bases sitting between them.

The chain has TRBV12-2 and TRBJ2-1; whether TRBD2, the table's D call, matches the DNA was not checked. TRBV12-2 is marked as a pseudogene. This CDR3 is 16 amino acids long. The DNA of the CDR3 is TGTGCAAGTCGCTTAGTCCCTGCGGGTTCCTACAATGAGCAGTTCTTC. This gives the protein CASRLVPAGSYNEQFF.

This chain connects TRBV7-3 to TRBJ2-5; D gene unclear. V was shortened by 0 bases and J by 5 bases, with 10 bases between the two germline ends. Germline CDR1 SGHTA, CDR2 FQGTGA. CDR3 length: 14 residues. The DNA of the CDR3 is TGTGCCAGCAGCTTAACGTGGCGAGACGAGACCCAGTACTTC. It translates to CASSLTWRDETQYF.

The chain employs TRBV11-2 and TRBJ2-2; TRBD2 agrees at 12 bases. Trimming removed 1 base from V and 7 bases from J; junction bases left unmatched: 4. The CDR3 length is 16 residues. From germline, CDR1 is SGHAT and CDR2 FQNNGV. CDR3 sequence (DNA): TGTGCCAGCAGCTTAGTAACGGGACTAGCGGGCGGGGAGCTGTTTTTT. Its translation: CASSLVTGLAGGELFF.